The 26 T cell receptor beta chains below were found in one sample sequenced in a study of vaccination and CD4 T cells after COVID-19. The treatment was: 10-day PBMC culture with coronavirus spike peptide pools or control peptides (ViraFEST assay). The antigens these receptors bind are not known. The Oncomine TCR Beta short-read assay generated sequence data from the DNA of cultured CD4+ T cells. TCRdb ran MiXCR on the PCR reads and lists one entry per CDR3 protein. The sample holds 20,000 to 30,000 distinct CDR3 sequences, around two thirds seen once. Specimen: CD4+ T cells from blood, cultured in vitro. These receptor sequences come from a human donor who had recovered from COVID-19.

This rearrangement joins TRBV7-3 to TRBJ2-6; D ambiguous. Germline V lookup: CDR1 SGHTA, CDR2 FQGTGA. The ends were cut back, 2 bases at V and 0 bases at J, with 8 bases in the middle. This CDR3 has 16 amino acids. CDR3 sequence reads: CASSLARLSGANVLTF. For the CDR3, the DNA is TGTGCCAGCAGCTTAGCTCGGCTCTCTGGGGCCAACGTCCTGACTTTC.

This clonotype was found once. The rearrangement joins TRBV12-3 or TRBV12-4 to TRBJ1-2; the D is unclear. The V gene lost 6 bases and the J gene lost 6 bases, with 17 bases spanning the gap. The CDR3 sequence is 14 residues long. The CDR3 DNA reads TGTGCCAGCAGACAACCGACTGGCCGAGATGGCTACACCTTC. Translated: CASRQPTGRDGYTF.

The CDR3: CASSSQGRSTEAFF. The CDR3 nucleotides are TGTGCCAGCAGTTCCCAGGGGAGGAGCACTGAAGCTTTCTTT. The chain uses TRBV6-5 and TRBJ1-1, with D possibly matching TRBD1 (6 bases). The CDR3 contains 14 residues. V lost 4 bases and J 4 bases, leaving 13 bases between the germline ends. Germline assignment: CDR1 MNHEY and CDR2 SVGAGI.

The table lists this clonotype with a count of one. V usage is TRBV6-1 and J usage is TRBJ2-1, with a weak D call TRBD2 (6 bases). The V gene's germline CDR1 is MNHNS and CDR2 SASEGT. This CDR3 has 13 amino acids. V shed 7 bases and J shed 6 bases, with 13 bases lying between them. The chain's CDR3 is CASTGSKSNEQFF. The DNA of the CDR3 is TGTGCCAGCACCGGGAGTAAATCCAATGAGCAGTTCTTC.

CDR3 sequence reads: CASTGVGVSLGAFF. The CDR3 DNA reads TGCGCCAGCACCGGAGTGGGTGTCAGCTTGGGAGCTTTCTTT. The chain couples TRBV10-2 to TRBJ1-1; D is unresolved. V lost 7 bases, J lost 10 bases, and 22 bases lay in between. This CDR3 spans 14 amino acids. Germline CDR1 and CDR2: WSHSY and SAAADI.

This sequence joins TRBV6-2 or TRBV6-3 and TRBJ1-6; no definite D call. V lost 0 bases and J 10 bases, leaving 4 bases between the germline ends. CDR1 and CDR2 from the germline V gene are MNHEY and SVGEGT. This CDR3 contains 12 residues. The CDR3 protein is CASSYSMSPLHF. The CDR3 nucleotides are TGTGCCAGCAGTTACTCGATGTCACCCCTCCACTTT.

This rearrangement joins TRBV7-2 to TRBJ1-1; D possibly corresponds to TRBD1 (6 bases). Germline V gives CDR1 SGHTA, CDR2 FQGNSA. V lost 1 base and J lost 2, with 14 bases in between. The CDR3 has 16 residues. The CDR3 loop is CASSLVAGVLNTEAFF. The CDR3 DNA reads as TGTGCCAGCAGCTTAGTTGCAGGGGTTCTTAACACTGAAGCTTTCTTT.

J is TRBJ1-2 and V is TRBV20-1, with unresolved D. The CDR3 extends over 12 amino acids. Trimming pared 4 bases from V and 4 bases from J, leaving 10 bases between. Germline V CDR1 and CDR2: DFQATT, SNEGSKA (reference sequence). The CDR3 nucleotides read TGCAGTGCTAATCTCCTCCCCTATGGCTACACCTTC. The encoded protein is CSANLLPYGYTF.

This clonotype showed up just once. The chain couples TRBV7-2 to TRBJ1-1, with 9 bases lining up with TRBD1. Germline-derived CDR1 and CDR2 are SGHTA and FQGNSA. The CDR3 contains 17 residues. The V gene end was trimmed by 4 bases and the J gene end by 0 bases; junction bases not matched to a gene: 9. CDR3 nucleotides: TGTGCCAGCAGCTCTCGTCCCGGGACAGGGATGAACACTGAAGCTTTCTTT. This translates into CASSSRPGTGMNTEAFF.

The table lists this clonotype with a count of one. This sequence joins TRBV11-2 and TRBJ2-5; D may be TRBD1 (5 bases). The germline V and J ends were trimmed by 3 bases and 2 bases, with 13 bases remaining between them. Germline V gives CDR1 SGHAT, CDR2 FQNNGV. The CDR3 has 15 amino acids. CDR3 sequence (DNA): TGTGCCAGCAGCTTCACCCGGCAGGGACAAGAGACCCAGTACTTC. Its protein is CASSFTRQGQETQYF. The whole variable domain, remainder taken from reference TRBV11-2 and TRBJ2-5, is EAGVAQSPRYKIIEKRQSVAFWCNPISGHATLYWYQQILGQGPKLLIQFQNNGVVDDSQLPKDRFSAERLKGVDSTLKIQPAKLEDSAVYLCASSFTRQGQETQYFGPGTRLLVL.

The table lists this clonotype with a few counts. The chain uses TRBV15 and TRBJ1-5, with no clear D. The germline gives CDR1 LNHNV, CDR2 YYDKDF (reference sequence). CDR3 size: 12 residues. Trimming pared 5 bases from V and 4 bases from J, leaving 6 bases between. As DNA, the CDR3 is TGTGCCACCAGCGGAGTTAATCAGCCCCAGCATTTT. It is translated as CATSGVNQPQHF.

The DNA of the CDR3 is TGTGCCAGTAGTACCTGGACTAGCGGGAGAGGGGAGACCCAGTACTTC. It codes for CASSTWTSGRGETQYF. The chain joins TRBV19 to TRBJ2-5; 13 bases agree with TRBD2. The germline gives CDR1 LNHDA, CDR2 SQIVND (reference sequence). This CDR3 is built from 16 residues. V was clipped by 4 bases and J by 5 bases; unmatched bases: 7.

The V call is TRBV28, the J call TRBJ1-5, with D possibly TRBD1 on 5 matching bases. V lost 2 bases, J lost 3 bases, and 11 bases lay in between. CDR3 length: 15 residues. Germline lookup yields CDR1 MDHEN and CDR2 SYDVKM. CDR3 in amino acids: CASSLSGAFNQPQHF. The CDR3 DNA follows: TGTGCCAGCAGTTTAAGCGGGGCCTTCAATCAGCCCCAGCATTTT.

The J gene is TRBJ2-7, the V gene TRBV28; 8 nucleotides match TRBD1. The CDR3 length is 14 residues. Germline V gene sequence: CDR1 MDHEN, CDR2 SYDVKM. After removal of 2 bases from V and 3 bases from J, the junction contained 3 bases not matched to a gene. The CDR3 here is CASSLIQGGYEQYF. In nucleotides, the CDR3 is TGTGCCAGCAGTTTAATACAGGGGGGCTACGAGCAGTACTTC. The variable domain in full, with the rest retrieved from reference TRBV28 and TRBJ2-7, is DVKVTQSSRYLVKRTGEKVFLECVQDMDHENMFWYRQDPGLGLRLIYFSYDVKMKEKGDIPEGYSVSREKKERFSLILESASTNQTSMYLCASSLIQGGYEQYFGPGTRLTVT.

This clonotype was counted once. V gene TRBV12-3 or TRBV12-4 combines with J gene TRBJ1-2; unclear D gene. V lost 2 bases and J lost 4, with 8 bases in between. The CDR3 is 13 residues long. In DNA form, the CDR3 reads TGTGCCAGCAGTTTAAAGCGCATCTATGGCTACACCTTC. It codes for CASSLKRIYGYTF.

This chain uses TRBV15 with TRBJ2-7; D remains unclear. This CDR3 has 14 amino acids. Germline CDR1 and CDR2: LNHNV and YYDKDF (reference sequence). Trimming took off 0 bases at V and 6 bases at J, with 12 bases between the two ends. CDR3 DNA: TGTGCCACCAGCAGAGATCGGCATGGAAGCGAGCAGTACTTC. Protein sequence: CATSRDRHGSEQYF.

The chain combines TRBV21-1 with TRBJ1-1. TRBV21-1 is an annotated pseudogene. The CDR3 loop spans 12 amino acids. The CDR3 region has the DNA TGTGCCAGCAGCGTTAAAGACACTGAAGCTTTCTTT. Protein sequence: CASSVKDTEAFF.

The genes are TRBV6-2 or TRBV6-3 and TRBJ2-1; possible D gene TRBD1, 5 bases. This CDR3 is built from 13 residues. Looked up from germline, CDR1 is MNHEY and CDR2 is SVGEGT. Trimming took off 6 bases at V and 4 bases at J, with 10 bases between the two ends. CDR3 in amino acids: CASSRQGYNEQFF. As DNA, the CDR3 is TGTGCCAGCAGCCGGCAGGGTTACAATGAGCAGTTCTTC.

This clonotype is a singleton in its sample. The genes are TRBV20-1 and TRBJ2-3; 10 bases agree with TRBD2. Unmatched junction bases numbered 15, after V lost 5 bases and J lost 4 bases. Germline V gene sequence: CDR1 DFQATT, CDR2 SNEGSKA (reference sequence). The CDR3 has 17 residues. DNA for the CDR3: TGCAGTGCTCGAATACACTTAAGCGGGAGGGCTTCAGATACGCAGTATTTT. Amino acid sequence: CSARIHLSGRASDTQYF.

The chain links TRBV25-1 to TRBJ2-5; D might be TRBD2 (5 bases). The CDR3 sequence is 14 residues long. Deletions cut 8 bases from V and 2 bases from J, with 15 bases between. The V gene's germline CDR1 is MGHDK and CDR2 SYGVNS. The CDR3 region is CASGPSRAQETQYF. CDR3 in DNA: TGTGCCAGCGGCCCCTCGAGGGCACAAGAGACCCAGTACTTC.

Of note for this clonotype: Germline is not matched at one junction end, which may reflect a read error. In nucleotides, the CDR3 is TGTGCCACCTGTGAGGGCAGGGGGGTCGATCAGCCCCAGCATTTT. The encoded protein is CATCEGRGVDQPQHF. V and J are TRBV24-1 and TRBJ1-5, with 7 positions matching TRBD1. Germline V gene lookup returns CDR1 KGHDR and CDR2 SFDVKD. This CDR3 has 15 amino acids.

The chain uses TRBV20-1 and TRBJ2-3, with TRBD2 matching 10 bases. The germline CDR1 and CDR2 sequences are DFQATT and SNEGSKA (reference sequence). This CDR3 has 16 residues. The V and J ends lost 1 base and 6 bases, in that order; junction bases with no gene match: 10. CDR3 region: CSARAVLAGVSDTQYF. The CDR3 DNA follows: TGCAGTGCTAGAGCCGTGCTAGCGGGAGTTTCGGATACGCAGTATTTT.

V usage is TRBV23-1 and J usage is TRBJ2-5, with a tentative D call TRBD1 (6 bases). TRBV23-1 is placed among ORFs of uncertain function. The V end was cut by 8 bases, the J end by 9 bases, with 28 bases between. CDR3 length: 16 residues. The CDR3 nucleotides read TGCGCCAGCCCCCCCCGGTGCGGACAGCCTTCTCTGGCCCAGTACTTC. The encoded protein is CASPPRCGQPSLAQYF.

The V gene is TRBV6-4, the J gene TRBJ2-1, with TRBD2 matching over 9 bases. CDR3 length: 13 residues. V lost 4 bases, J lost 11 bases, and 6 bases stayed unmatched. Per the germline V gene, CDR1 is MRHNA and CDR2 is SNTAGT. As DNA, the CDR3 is TGTGCCAGCAGTGCCACTAGCGGGTATAAGCAGTTCTTC. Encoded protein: CASSATSGYKQFF.

The CDR3 DNA sequence: TGTGCCAGCAGTTACTCGCTGCGTCGGGACATCGTTCCAGTGGGGACTGAAGCTTTCTTT. Translation gives CASSYSLRRDIVPVGTEAFF. This chain joins TRBV6-2 or TRBV6-3 and TRBJ1-1; a weak D match, TRBD1 (6 bases). CDR1 is MNHEY, CDR2 SVGEGT, per germline. With 0 bases removed from V and 5 bases from J, the gap between germline ends came to 28 bases. This CDR3 has 20 residues.

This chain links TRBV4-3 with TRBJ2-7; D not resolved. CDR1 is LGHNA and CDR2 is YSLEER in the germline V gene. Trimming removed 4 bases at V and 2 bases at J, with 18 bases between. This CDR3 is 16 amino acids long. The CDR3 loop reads CASSPGRRRGPYEQYF. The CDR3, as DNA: TGCGCCAGCAGCCCCGGACGTAGGAGAGGACCCTACGAGCAGTACTTC.